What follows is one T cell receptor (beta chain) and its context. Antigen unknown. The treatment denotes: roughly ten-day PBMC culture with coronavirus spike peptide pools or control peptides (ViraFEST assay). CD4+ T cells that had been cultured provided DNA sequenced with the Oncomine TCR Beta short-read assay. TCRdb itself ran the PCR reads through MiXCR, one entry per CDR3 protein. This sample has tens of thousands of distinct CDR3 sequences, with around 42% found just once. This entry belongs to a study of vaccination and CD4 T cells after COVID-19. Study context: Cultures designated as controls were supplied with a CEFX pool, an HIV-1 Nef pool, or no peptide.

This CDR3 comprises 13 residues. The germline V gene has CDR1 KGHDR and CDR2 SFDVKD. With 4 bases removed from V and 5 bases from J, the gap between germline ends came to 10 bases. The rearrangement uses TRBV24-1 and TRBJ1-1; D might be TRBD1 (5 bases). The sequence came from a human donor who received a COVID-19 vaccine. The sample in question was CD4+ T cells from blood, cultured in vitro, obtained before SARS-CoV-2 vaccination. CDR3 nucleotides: TGTGCCACCAGTGACTTGGGGGGGACTGAAGCTTTCTTT. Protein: CATSDLGGTEAFF.